Below are 29 T cell receptor beta chains sequenced from a single sample in a study of CD8 T cells in ankylosing spondylitis. MiXCR was run by TCRdb on the 5' RACE reads, yielding one entry per CDR3 protein. The sample yields under 300,000 distinct CDR3 sequences, over 15% seen once. The source material was blood, either unsorted or a sorted T cell fraction (not recorded which). Receptors were obtained from a male donor with ankylosing spondylitis or in good health (not recorded which).

V usage is TRBV6-2 or TRBV6-3 and J usage is TRBJ2-7; D unresolved. The ends were cut back, 6 bases at V and 10 bases at J, with 16 bases in the middle. Looked up from germline, CDR1 is MNHEY and CDR2 is SVGEGT. The CDR3 loop spans 12 amino acids. CDR3 sequence (DNA): TGTGCCAGCAGCCTGGACCAAACCTTTCAGTACTTC. Encoded protein: CASSLDQTFQYF.

The J gene is TRBJ2-3, the V gene TRBV27, with D unclear. V was pared by 6 bases and J by 4 bases, with 14 bases between. This CDR3 contains 14 residues. In germline, CDR1 is MNHEY, CDR2 SMNVEV (reference sequence). As DNA, the CDR3 is TGTGCCAGCAGCAGCCTCTCAACGCCAGATACGCAGTATTTT. Amino acids: CASSSLSTPDTQYF.

A note on this clonotype: The conserved closing phenylalanine or tryptophan is absent in this CDR3, likely reflecting a read error. It is unclear where the CDR3 begins or ends on the DNA, so no DNA is shown, and the CDR3 is as TCRdb lists it. The rearrangement uses TRBV5-1 and TRBJ2-7; no check of the table's D call, TRBD1, against the DNA was made. Germline V CDR1 and CDR2: SGHRS, YFSETQ. Both ends counted, the CDR3 spans 11 residues. The CDR3 sequence is CASTRDVQPDC.

V gene TRBV7-2 combines with J gene TRBJ2-7, with D possibly being TRBD2 (7 bases). Germline CDR1 SGHTA, CDR2 FQGNSA. V lost 5 bases and J 2 bases, leaving 19 bases between the germline ends. The CDR3 runs to 16 residues. The CDR3: CASSELGGGRTYEQYF. The CDR3, as DNA: TGTGCCAGCAGCGAACTAGGGGGGGGTAGAACCTACGAGCAGTACTTC.

This clonotype was seen at least ten times. This chain uses TRBV20-1 with TRBJ2-1; weak D call: TRBD1 (6 bases). The germline CDR1 and CDR2 sequences are DFQATT and SNEGSKA (reference sequence). V gave up 0 bases and J gave up 5 bases, with 11 bases separating them. The CDR3 covers 14 residues. The chain's CDR3 is CSARDLEGDNEQFF. CDR3 coding DNA: TGCAGTGCTAGAGATCTCGAGGGGGACAATGAGCAGTTCTTC.

This clonotype came up a few times. The chain couples TRBV12-3 or TRBV12-4 to TRBJ2-7; unclear D gene. The CDR3 is 12 amino acids. V lost 1 base to trimming and J lost 4 bases, with 5 bases between them. The CDR3 bases are TGTGCCAGCAGTTTAGACGTGTACGAGCAGTACTTC. Residues: CASSLDVYEQYF.

This chain joins TRBV13 and TRBJ2-2; 9 nucleotides line up with TRBD2. CDR1 and CDR2 (germline): PRHDT, FYEKMQ (reference sequence). Unmatched junction bases numbered 4, after V lost 6 bases and J lost 5 bases. The CDR3 is 14 residues long. The CDR3 sequence is CASSGGLATGELFF. CDR3 bases: TGTGCCAGCAGTGGTGGACTAGCGACCGGGGAGCTGTTTTTT.

This clonotype was recorded many times. V usage is TRBV9 and J usage is TRBJ2-1; D is tentatively TRBD1 or TRBD2 (5 bases each). Germline values: CDR1 SGDLS, CDR2 YYNGEE. V was pared by 0 bases and J by 5 bases, with 15 bases between. This CDR3 spans 16 amino acids. DNA of the CDR3: TGTGCCAGCAGCGTAGACGGGACCGTCACGGACAATGAGCAGTTCTTC. It codes for CASSVDGTVTDNEQFF.

The chain employs TRBV4-2 and TRBJ2-3; D is unclear. Germline V gene sequence: CDR1 LGHNA, CDR2 YNFKEQ. The CDR3 extends over 14 amino acids. The ends were cut back, 3 bases at V and 0 bases at J, with 7 bases in the middle. CDR3 region: CASSQDKSTDTQYF. Written as DNA, the CDR3 is TGTGCCAGCAGCCAGGATAAGAGCACAGATACGCAGTATTTT.

This rearrangement joins TRBV24-1 to TRBJ2-3, with 7 bases identical to TRBD1. V shed 3 bases, J shed 4 bases, and the junction held 12 bases outside the gene matches. The CDR3 extends over 17 amino acids. Germline CDR1 and CDR2: KGHDR and SFDVKD. CDR3 sequence: CATSDPYRGPSPDTQYF. The DNA of the CDR3 is TGTGCCACCAGTGATCCCTACAGGGGCCCTTCACCAGATACGCAGTATTTT.

V usage is TRBV20-1 and J usage is TRBJ2-1, with 9 bases aligning to TRBD2. The CDR3 sequence is 14 residues long. CDR1 DFQATT and CDR2 SNEGSKA come from the germline V gene (reference sequence). Losses at the gene ends were 4 bases for V and 4 bases for J; bases not matched to a gene: 5. The CDR3 here is CSAKALAGYNEQFF. The CDR3 region has the DNA TGCAGTGCTAAGGCCCTAGCGGGGTACAATGAGCAGTTCTTC.

The table lists this clonotype with a few counts. The CDR3 DNA reads as TGCGCCAGCAGCCAAGACAGGGTAGACTACGAGCAGTACTTC. Residues: CASSQDRVDYEQYF. This chain joins TRBV4-1 and TRBJ2-7; weak D call: TRBD1 (5 bases). Trimming left V 0 bases short and J 3 bases short, with 9 bases between. The CDR3 runs to 14 residues. The germline gives CDR1 MGHRA, CDR2 YSYEKL.

The chain couples TRBV5-5 to TRBJ2-3; 11 bases map to TRBD2. Per germline, CDR1 SGHKS and CDR2 YYEKEE (reference sequence). This CDR3 has 15 residues. V dropped 1 base and J dropped 6; count of bases not matched to a gene: 4. The CDR3 DNA sequence: TGTGCCAGCAGCTTGTGGTCTAGCGGGAGGGATACGCAGTATTTT. Its translation is CASSLWSSGRDTQYF.

This clonotype was seen ten or more times. The chain is built from TRBV29-1 and TRBJ2-7; D possibly matches TRBD1 or TRBD2 (5 bases each). The CDR3 runs 12 residues. From germline, CDR1 is SQVTM and CDR2 ANQGSEA. Trimming left V 1 base short and J 4 bases short, with 8 bases between. In DNA, the CDR3 is TGCAGCGTTGAAGGCTGGGGGTACGAGCAGTACTTC. Translation gives CSVEGWGYEQYF.

On this clonotype: A read error is likely, as this CDR3 ends without the conserved phenylalanine or tryptophan. This chain links TRBV4-3 with TRBJ2-7, with TRBD1 matching over 7 bases. J gave up 7 bases and V 4 bases, and 10 bases lay outside the gene matches. The CDR3 length is 14 residues. CDR1 LGHNA and CDR2 YSLEER come from the germline V gene. The CDR3 sequence is CASSPGTAASEQYL. CDR3 nucleotides: TGCGCCAGCAGCCCCGGGACAGCGGCAAGTGAGCAGTACCTC.

The gene calls are TRBV7-9 and TRBJ2-7; D may be TRBD1 (5 bases). The CDR3 is 15 amino acids. CDR1 is SEHNR, CDR2 FQNEAQ, per germline (reference sequence). The V end lost 5 bases, the J end lost 7 bases, and 21 bases lay between the germline ends. Here the CDR3 reads CASSPQTAPDSEQYF. The CDR3 region has the DNA TGTGCCAGCAGCCCTCAGACAGCTCCAGACTCAGAGCAGTACTTC.

The sample holds a few counts of this clonotype. The rearrangement links TRBV12-3 or TRBV12-4 to TRBJ2-3; TRBD2 matches 8 bases. The J segment lost 7 bases and the V segment lost 6 bases, leaving 18 bases of the junction unmatched. The CDR3 has 17 amino acids. The CDR3 sequence is CASRGPGLEGDFHTQYF. In nucleotides, the CDR3 is TGTGCCAGCAGAGGACCGGGACTAGAGGGGGATTTCCATACGCAGTATTTT.

The table lists this clonotype with a few counts. This chain joins TRBV10-3 and TRBJ2-6; D not certain. From germline, CDR1 is ENHRY and CDR2 SYGVKD. Trimming took off 6 bases at V and 0 bases at J, with 12 bases between the two ends. The CDR3 extends over 16 amino acids. In DNA, the CDR3 is TGTGCCATCAGGCCTGGCGGCTTCTCTGGGGCCAACGTCCTGACTTTC. This codes for CAIRPGGFSGANVLTF.

The sample holds many counts of this clonotype. This chain joins TRBV12-3 or TRBV12-4 and TRBJ2-2; D is unresolved. V was shortened by 3 bases and J by 6 bases, with 8 bases between the two germline ends. CDR3 size: 13 residues. The CDR3 region is CASSLEDAGELFF. In DNA form, the CDR3 reads TGTGCCAGCAGTTTGGAAGATGCCGGGGAGCTGTTTTTT.

This clonotype was detected only a few times. The gene calls are TRBV27 and TRBJ2-1; 8 bases are shared with TRBD2. The CDR3 has 15 residues. With 7 bases clipped from V and 4 bases from J, the junction kept 9 bases outside the gene matches. The germline V gene encodes CDR1 MNHEY and CDR2 SMNVEV (reference sequence). The CDR3 here is CASIPREGLYNEQFF. For the CDR3, the DNA is TGTGCCAGCATTCCTCGGGAGGGCCTTTACAATGAGCAGTTCTTC.

The V call is TRBV10-3, the J call TRBJ1-2, with TRBD1 matching 7 bases. Looked up from germline, CDR1 is ENHRY and CDR2 is SYGVKD. The CDR3 is 14 amino acids. Trimming cost V 6 bases and J 4 bases; bases outside gene matches: 8. CDR3 DNA sequence: TGTGCCATCAGAAAAGGACAGGAATCCTATGGCTACACCTTC. Translating gives CAIRKGQESYGYTF.

This clonotype has a handful of counts. This chain links TRBV6-1 with TRBJ2-1; D not resolved. CDR1 MNHNS and CDR2 SASEGT come from the germline V gene. CDR3 length equals 13 residues. Trimming cost V 6 bases and J 4 bases, with 10 bases left between them. The CDR3 DNA sequence: TGTGCCAGCAGCCTTACGGTATACAATGAGCAGTTCTTC. Translating gives CASSLTVYNEQFF.

This chain uses TRBV4-1 with TRBJ2-1; possibly TRBD2 for D (5 bases). Per germline, CDR1 MGHRA and CDR2 YSYEKL. The CDR3 is made up of 16 amino acids. V was pared by 0 bases and J by 2 bases, with 11 bases between. CDR3 DNA: TGCGCCAGCAGCCAAGAGGCGGGCCCAACCTACAATGAGCAGTTCTTC. It encodes CASSQEAGPTYNEQFF.

The chain combines TRBV6-5 with TRBJ2-5; 8 bases match TRBD1. The CDR3 sequence is 15 residues long. Looked up from germline, CDR1 is MNHEY and CDR2 is SVGAGI. Trimming cost V 0 bases and J 7 bases; bases outside gene matches: 7. CDR3 coding DNA: TGTGCCAGCAGTTACTCTGGGCAGGGGGCAGCGACCCAGTACTTC. Protein product: CASSYSGQGAATQYF.

This clonotype was seen a handful of times. The rearrangement links TRBV29-1 to TRBJ2-1, with unresolved D. The CDR3 sequence is 14 residues long. Trimming shortened V by 4 bases and J by 2 bases, and 12 bases separated the two germline ends. CDR1 SQVTM and CDR2 ANQGSEA come from the germline V gene. Written as DNA, the CDR3 is TGCAGCGTTGGCCCCCCGTTAGCCTACAATGAGCAGTTCTTC. Protein: CSVGPPLAYNEQFF.

This sequence joins TRBV6-1 and TRBJ1-1; D might be TRBD1 (5 bases). The ends were cut back, 6 bases at V and 4 bases at J, with 12 bases in the middle. Germline V lookup: CDR1 MNHNS, CDR2 SASEGT. The CDR3 length is 13 residues. CDR3 residues: CASRTGGFTEAFF. Here the CDR3 DNA reads TGTGCCAGCAGGACTGGGGGATTCACTGAAGCTTTCTTT.

This clonotype showed up many times. The chain uses TRBV3-1 and TRBJ1-1; unclear D gene. Per germline, CDR1 LGHDT and CDR2 YNNKEL (reference sequence). V was cut by 4 bases and J by 6 bases, with 18 bases left in between. The CDR3 spans 15 residues. CDR3 coding DNA: TGTGCCAGCAGCCGATGGCCCCGGGGTCGGGCTGAAGCTTTCTTT. Protein: CASSRWPRGRAEAFF.

The V call is TRBV9, the J call TRBJ2-1; 9 positions agree with TRBD1. The CDR3 spans 16 residues. In germline, CDR1 is SGDLS, CDR2 YYNGEE. The trim removed 2 bases at V and 8 bases at J, leaving 11 bases unmatched. CDR3 nucleotides: TGTGCCAGCAGCGTCACCAGCGGGACAGGGAGGGATGAGCAGTTCTTC. Its translation is CASSVTSGTGRDEQFF.

V gene TRBV3-1 combines with J gene TRBJ2-1, with D maybe TRBD2 (5 bases). The CDR3 has 17 amino acids. V was cut by 0 bases and J by 9 bases, with 21 bases left in between. Germline CDR1 is LGHDT and CDR2 is YNNKEL (reference sequence). The CDR3 DNA reads as TGTGCCAGCAGCCAAGATCTTGCGAGGGAGTCTTTGACTGAGCAGTTCTTC. The encoded protein is CASSQDLARESLTEQFF.